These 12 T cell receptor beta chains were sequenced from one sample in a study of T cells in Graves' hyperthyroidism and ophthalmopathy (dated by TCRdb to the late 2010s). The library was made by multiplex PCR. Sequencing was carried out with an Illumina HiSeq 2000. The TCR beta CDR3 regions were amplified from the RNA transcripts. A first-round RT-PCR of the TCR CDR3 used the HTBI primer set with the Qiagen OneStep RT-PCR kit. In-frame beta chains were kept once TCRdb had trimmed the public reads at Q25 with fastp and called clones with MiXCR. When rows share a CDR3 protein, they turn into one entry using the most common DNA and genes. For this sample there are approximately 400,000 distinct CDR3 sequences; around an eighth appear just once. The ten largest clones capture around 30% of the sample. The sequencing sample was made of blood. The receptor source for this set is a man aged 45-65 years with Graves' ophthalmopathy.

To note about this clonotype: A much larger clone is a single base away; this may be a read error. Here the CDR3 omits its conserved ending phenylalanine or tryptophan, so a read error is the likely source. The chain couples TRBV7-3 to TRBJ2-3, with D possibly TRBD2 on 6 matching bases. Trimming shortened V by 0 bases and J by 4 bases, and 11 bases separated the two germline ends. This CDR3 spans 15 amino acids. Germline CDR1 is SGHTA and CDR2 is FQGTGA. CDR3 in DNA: TGTGCCAGCAGCTTAACGGGAGGTACCCCAGATACGCAGTATTCT. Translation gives CASSLTGGTPDTQYS.

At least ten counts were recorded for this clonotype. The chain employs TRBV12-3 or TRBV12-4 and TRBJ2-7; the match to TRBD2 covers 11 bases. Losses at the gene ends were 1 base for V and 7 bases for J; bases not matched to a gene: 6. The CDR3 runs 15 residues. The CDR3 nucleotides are TGTGCCAGCAGTTTAGGACTAGCGGGATCCGTTGAGCAGTACTTC. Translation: CASSLGLAGSVEQYF.

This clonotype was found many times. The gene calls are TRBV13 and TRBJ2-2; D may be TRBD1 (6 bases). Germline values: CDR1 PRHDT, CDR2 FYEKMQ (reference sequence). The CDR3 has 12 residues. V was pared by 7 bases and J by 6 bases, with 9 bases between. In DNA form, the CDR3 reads TGTGCCAGCACCACAGGGTCCGGGGAGCTGTTTTTT. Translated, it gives CASTTGSGELFF.

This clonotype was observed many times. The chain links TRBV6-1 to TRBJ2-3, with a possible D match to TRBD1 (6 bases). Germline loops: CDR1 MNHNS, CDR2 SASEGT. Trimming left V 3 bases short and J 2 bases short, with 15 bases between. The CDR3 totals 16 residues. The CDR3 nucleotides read TGTGCCAGCAGTGATCCCTGGCAGGGGCTCACAGATACGCAGTATTTT. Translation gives CASSDPWQGLTDTQYF.

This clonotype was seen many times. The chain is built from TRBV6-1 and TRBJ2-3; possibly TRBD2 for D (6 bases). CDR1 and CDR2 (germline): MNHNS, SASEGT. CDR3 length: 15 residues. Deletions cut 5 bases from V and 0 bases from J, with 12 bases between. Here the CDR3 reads CASSPMAGSTDTQYF. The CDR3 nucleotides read TGTGCCAGCAGTCCGATGGCGGGAAGCACAGATACGCAGTATTTT.

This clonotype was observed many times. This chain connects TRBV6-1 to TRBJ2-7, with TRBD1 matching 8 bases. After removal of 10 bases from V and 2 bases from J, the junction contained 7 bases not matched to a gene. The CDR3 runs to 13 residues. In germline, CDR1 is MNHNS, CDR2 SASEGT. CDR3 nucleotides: TGTGCCACCGGTGGGACAGGTGCCTACGAGCAGTACTTC. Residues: CATGGTGAYEQYF.

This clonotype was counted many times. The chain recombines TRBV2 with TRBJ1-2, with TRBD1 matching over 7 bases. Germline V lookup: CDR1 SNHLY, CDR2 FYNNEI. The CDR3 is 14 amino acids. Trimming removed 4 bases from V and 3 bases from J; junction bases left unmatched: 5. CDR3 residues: CASSVGDSYYGYTF. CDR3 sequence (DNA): TGTGCCAGCAGTGTGGGGGACAGCTACTATGGCTACACCTTC.

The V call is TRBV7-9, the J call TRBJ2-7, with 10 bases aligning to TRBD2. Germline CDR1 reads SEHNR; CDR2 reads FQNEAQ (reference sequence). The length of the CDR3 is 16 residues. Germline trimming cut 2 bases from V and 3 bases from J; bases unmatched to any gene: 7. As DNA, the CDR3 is TGTGCCAGCAGCTTAACGGGGCTAGCGGGAGTCTACGAGCAGTACTTC. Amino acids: CASSLTGLAGVYEQYF.

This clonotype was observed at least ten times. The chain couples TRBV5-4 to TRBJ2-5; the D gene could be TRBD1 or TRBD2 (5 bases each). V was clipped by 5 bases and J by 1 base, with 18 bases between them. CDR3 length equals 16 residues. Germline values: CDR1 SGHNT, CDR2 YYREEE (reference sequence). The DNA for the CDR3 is TGTGCCAGCAGTTCTGGGGGTAATGGTCCCCAAGAGACCCAGTACTTC. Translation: CASSSGGNGPQETQYF.

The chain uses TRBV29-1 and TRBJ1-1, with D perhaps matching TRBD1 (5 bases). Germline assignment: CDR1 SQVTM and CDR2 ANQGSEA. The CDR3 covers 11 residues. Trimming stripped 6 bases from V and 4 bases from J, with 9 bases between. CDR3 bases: TGCAGCGTCTCAGGGAGCACTGAAGCTTTCTTT. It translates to CSVSGSTEAFF.

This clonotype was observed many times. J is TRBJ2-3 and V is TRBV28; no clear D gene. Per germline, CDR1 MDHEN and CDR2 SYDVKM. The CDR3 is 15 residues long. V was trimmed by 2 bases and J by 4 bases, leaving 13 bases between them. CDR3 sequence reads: CASSLETSSADTQYF. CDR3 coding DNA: TGTGCCAGCAGTTTAGAAACCAGTTCGGCAGATACGCAGTATTTT.

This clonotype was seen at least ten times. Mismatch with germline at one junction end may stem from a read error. This CDR3 is CASSAEETQYF. CDR3 bases: TGTGCCAGCTCAGCGGAAGAGACCCAGTACTTC. The chain links TRBV5-1 to TRBJ2-5; a possible D gene is TRBD2 (5 bases). The CDR3 has 11 amino acids. Germline-derived CDR1 and CDR2 are SGHRS and YFSETQ. The full variable domain, rest sourced from reference TRBV5-1 and TRBJ2-5, is KAGVTQTPRYLIKTRGQQVTLSCSPISGHRSVSWYQQTPGQGLQFLFEYFSETQRNKGNFPGRFSGRQFSNSRSEMNVSTLELGDSALYLCASSAEETQYFGPGTRLLVL.